One and the same sample provided the 26 T cell receptor beta chains below, sequenced in a study of cytotoxic CD8 clonotypes in ibrutinib-treated CLL. The method was immunoSEQ multiplex PCR; TCRdb's version includes in-frame clones alone and lacks a portion of them. The repertoire holds over 100,000 clones, with 70% to 90% as singletons. The sample was PBMCs, taken after 24 months of ibrutinib treatment. These receptors all come from a human donor with chronic lymphocytic leukemia.

The rearrangement uses TRBV29-1 and TRBJ1-2, with TRBD1 matching 11 bases. Germline lookup yields CDR1 SQVTM and CDR2 ANQGSEA. V lost 4 bases and J lost 3; bases outside the gene matches: 1. The CDR3 totals 13 residues. CDR3 protein: CSVGDRGDYGYTF. The CDR3, as DNA: TGCAGCGTTGGGGACAGGGGGGACTATGGCTACACCTTC.

V usage is TRBV7-2 and J usage is TRBJ2-5, with D possibly matching TRBD2 (6 bases). Germline CDR1 SGHTA, CDR2 FQGNSA. Trimming removed 6 bases at V and 6 bases at J, with 23 bases between. CDR3 length: 16 residues. The CDR3 nucleotides are TGTGCCAGCAGTTTAAGCCGACTAGGGCCCAAACAGACCCAGTACTTC. Amino acids: CASSLSRLGPKQTQYF.

The V and J genes are TRBV10-3 and TRBJ1-2; TRBD1 is a possible D gene (6 bases). Germline lookup yields CDR1 ENHRY and CDR2 SYGVKD. Trimming stripped 3 bases from V and 8 bases from J, with 16 bases between. The CDR3 covers 14 residues. CDR3 amino acids: CAISEAGDAIGYTF. As DNA, the CDR3 is TGTGCCATCAGTGAAGCAGGGGATGCTATCGGCTACACCTTC.

With respect to this clone: This CDR3 is also generated by other DNA sequences in the sample. The rearrangement joins TRBV5-8 to TRBJ2-3, with D hard to call. The CDR3 has 11 amino acids. Trimming left V 1 base short and J 6 bases short, with 3 bases between. The germline gives CDR1 SGHTS, CDR2 YDEGEE. CDR3 amino acids: CASSLSDTQYF. The CDR3 coding sequence is TGTGCCAGCAGCTTGTCCGATACGCAGTATTTT.

The rearrangement joins TRBV18 to TRBJ2-7, with D unclear. Germline V gene sequence: CDR1 KGHSH, CDR2 LQKENI. The CDR3 runs to 10 residues. Trimming removed 6 bases from V and 2 bases from J, with 2 bases in between. The CDR3 DNA reads as TGTGCCAGCTCCACCTACGAGCAGTACTTC. It is translated as CASSTYEQYF.

This rearrangement joins TRBV19 to TRBJ1-3, with TRBD1 as a possible D gene (5 bases). The germline CDR1 and CDR2 sequences are LNHDA and SQIVND (reference sequence). The CDR3 covers 17 residues. V was clipped by 8 bases and J by 4 bases, with 24 bases between them. The DNA for the CDR3 is TGTGCCAGTCTCCGACAGTCATGGAAAGAGTCAGGAAACACCATATATTTT. Translated: CASLRQSWKESGNTIYF.

The chain is built from TRBV5-1 and TRBJ2-5, with 7 bases identical to TRBD1. Germline V gene lookup returns CDR1 SGHRS and CDR2 YFSETQ. Trimming took 0 bases from V and 0 from J; bases not matched to a gene: 2. The CDR3 is 15 residues long. Here the CDR3 reads CASSLATGYQETQYF. CDR3 bases: TGCGCCAGCAGCTTGGCGACAGGGTACCAAGAGACCCAGTACTTC.

The V and J genes are TRBV11-3 and TRBJ1-1; D gene uncertain. The length of the CDR3 is 13 residues. Germline assignment: CDR1 SGHNT and CDR2 YENEEA. V lost 5 bases and J 4 bases, leaving 11 bases between the germline ends. This chain's CDR3 is CASSPRESTEAFF. CDR3 nucleotides: TGTGCCAGCAGCCCAAGGGAGTCCACTGAAGCTTTCTTT.

The genes are TRBV5-1 and TRBJ2-7; 9 nucleotides agree with TRBD2. Germline assignment: CDR1 SGHRS and CDR2 YFSETQ. Trimming took 4 bases from V and 1 from J; bases not matched to a gene: 9. This CDR3 comprises 16 residues. DNA for the CDR3: TGCGCCAGCAGCCGTCGACCTCTAGCGGGATCCTACGAGCAGTACTTC. Its protein is CASSRRPLAGSYEQYF.

The chain has TRBV19 and TRBJ1-5; TRBD1 matches 9 bases. V shed 5 bases, J shed 3 bases, and the junction held 2 bases outside the gene matches. The CDR3 runs 14 residues. Germline assignment: CDR1 LNHDA and CDR2 SQIVND (reference sequence). CDR3 coding DNA: TGTGCCAGTAGTTACAGGGGGCTCAATCAGCCCCAGCATTTT. Translating it yields CASSYRGLNQPQHF.

The chain carries TRBV5-8 and TRBJ1-5; no definite D call. Per the germline V gene, CDR1 is SGHTS and CDR2 is YDEGEE. The CDR3 consists of 11 residues. Deletions cut 4 bases from V and 5 bases from J, with 4 bases between. Here the CDR3 DNA reads TGTGCCAGCAGCCGCCATCAGCCCCAGCATTTT. Translating it yields CASSRHQPQHF.

The chain uses TRBV7-8 and TRBJ2-2, with D possibly TRBD2 on 5 matching bases. Germline V lookup: CDR1 SGHVS, CDR2 FQNEAQ. Trimming shortened V by 5 bases and J by 6 bases, and 7 bases separated the two germline ends. The length of the CDR3 is 12 residues. The CDR3 loop reads CASSPRAGELFF. The CDR3 DNA reads as TGTGCCAGCAGCCCGCGGGCCGGGGAGCTGTTTTTT.

The chain links TRBV18 to TRBJ1-2; the D is unclear. CDR3 length: 13 amino acids. Germline V gene data show CDR1 as KGHSH and CDR2 as LQKENI. V lost 5 bases to trimming and J lost 5 bases, with 12 bases between them. DNA for the CDR3: TGTGCCAGCTCAATAGGCAGTCCTTATGGCTACACCTTC. The encoded protein is CASSIGSPYGYTF. Based on the CDR3 plus reference TRBV18 and TRBJ1-2, the full variable domain is NAGVMQNPRHLVRRRGQEARLRCSPMKGHSHVYWYRQLPEEGLKFMVYLQKENIIDESGMPKERFSAEFPKEGPSILRIQQVVRGDSAAYFCASSIGSPYGYTFGSGTRLTVV.

The chain is built from TRBV18 and TRBJ1-2, with 7 bases aligning to TRBD1. The CDR3 spans 14 residues. The junction had 8 bases not matched to a gene; V was cut back by 5 bases and J by 5 bases. Germline V lookup: CDR1 KGHSH, CDR2 LQKENI. CDR3 nucleotide sequence: TGTGCCAGCTCATCCGACAGGGTCAGATATGGCTACACCTTC. This translates into CASSSDRVRYGYTF.

In its sample, this clone was seen a few times. This chain connects TRBV19 to TRBJ1-1, with a possible D match to TRBD1 (5 bases). Trimming left V 4 bases short and J 3 bases short, with 12 bases between. CDR3 length: 14 amino acids. Germline assignment: CDR1 LNHDA and CDR2 SQIVND (reference sequence). The CDR3 loop reads CASSREGLYTEAFF. CDR3 DNA sequence: TGTGCCAGTAGTAGAGAGGGGTTGTACACTGAAGCTTTCTTT.

V and J are TRBV27 and TRBJ2-7; 8 bases line up with TRBD1. The V and J ends lost 3 bases and 3 bases, in that order; junction bases with no gene match: 10. Germline values: CDR1 MNHEY, CDR2 SMNVEV (reference sequence). The CDR3 loop spans 16 amino acids. CDR3 coding DNA: TGTGCCAGCAGTTTCCAAGGACAGGGCCATCTCTACGAGCAGTACTTC. Translated, it gives CASSFQGQGHLYEQYF.

The J gene is TRBJ2-7, the V gene TRBV7-2; a weak D match, TRBD1 (5 bases). Germline loops: CDR1 SGHTA, CDR2 FQGNSA. With 1 base removed from V and 6 bases from J, the gap between germline ends came to 16 bases. The CDR3 is made up of 15 amino acids. CDR3 region: CASSLDLAATAEQYF. The CDR3 nucleotides are TGTGCCAGCAGCTTAGACTTAGCAGCGACAGCCGAGCAGTACTTC.

The chain employs TRBV7-3 and TRBJ1-1; D is unresolved. Trimming took off 1 base at V and 1 base at J, with 7 bases between the two ends. CDR1 is SGHTA and CDR2 is FQGTGA in the germline V gene. The CDR3 sequence is 14 residues long. The CDR3 loop is CASSLSAANTEAFF. For the CDR3, the DNA is TGTGCCAGCAGCTTAAGTGCAGCGAACACTGAAGCTTTCTTT. Using reference TRBV7-3 and TRBJ1-1 for the parts outside the CDR3, the full variable domain is GAGVSQTPSNKVTEKGKYVELRCDPISGHTALYWYRQSLGQGPEFLIYFQGTGAADDSGLPNDRFFAVRPEGSVSTLKIQRTERGDSAVYLCASSLSAANTEAFFGQGTRLTVV.

This clone has a single count. This chain uses TRBV11-2 with TRBJ1-3; TRBD1 is a possible D gene (5 bases). The CDR3 consists of 15 residues. CDR1 is SGHAT and CDR2 is FQNNGV in the germline V gene. Trimming removed 6 bases from V and 0 bases from J, with 12 bases in between. The CDR3 here is CASSLGGYSGNTIYF. As DNA, the CDR3 is TGTGCCAGCAGTCTGGGGGGGTACTCTGGAAACACCATATATTTT.

This clone was counted between two and nine times. The chain employs TRBV9 and TRBJ1-1; D remains ambiguous. CDR3 length: 15 amino acids. The germline CDR1 and CDR2 sequences are SGDLS and YYNGEE. V was shortened by 2 bases and J by 1 base, with 12 bases between the two germline ends. The CDR3 here is CASSVGVWENTEAFF. In DNA form, the CDR3 reads TGTGCCAGCAGCGTGGGCGTGTGGGAGAACACTGAAGCTTTCTTT.

This CDR3 reads CASSFGVTGELFF. CDR3 DNA sequence: TGTGCCAGCAGCTTTGGGGTCACCGGGGAGCTGTTTTTT. The chain carries TRBV7-2 and TRBJ2-2; D not certain. V gave up 3 bases and J gave up 4 bases, with 6 bases separating them. The V gene's germline CDR1 is SGHTA and CDR2 FQGNSA. This CDR3 comprises 13 residues.

This rearrangement joins TRBV27 to TRBJ1-2; maybe TRBD1 (6 bases). Trimming shortened V by 2 bases and J by 4 bases, and 17 bases separated the two germline ends. The CDR3 runs 16 residues. Per the germline V gene, CDR1 is MNHEY and CDR2 is SMNVEV (reference sequence). The CDR3 loop reads CASSLRGGGAGYGYTF. The CDR3 coding sequence is TGTGCCAGCAGTTTAAGGGGGGGAGGGGCTGGCTATGGCTACACCTTC.

The gene calls are TRBV19 and TRBJ1-4; D unresolved. CDR1 and CDR2 (germline): LNHDA, SQIVND (reference sequence). The CDR3 runs 16 residues. Trimming pared 6 bases from V and 3 bases from J, leaving 17 bases between. DNA of the CDR3: TGTGCCAGTAGCCACTTTTTCGGGGAGGCTAATGAAAAACTGTTTTTT. The encoded protein is CASSHFFGEANEKLFF.

This chain joins TRBV2 and TRBJ1-2, with 10 bases matching TRBD1. This CDR3 spans 14 amino acids. The V segment lost 0 bases and the J segment 7 bases; nucleotides outside the gene matches: 2. Germline-derived CDR1 and CDR2 are SNHLY and FYNNEI. The CDR3 DNA reads as TGTGCCAGCAGTGAAGCGGACAGGGGGTCTGGCTACACCTTC. Encoded protein: CASSEADRGSGYTF.

The V gene is TRBV5-1, the J gene TRBJ2-1; weak D call: TRBD1 (5 bases). CDR3 length equals 18 residues. Trimming cost V 0 bases and J 5 bases, with 21 bases left between them. Germline V CDR1 and CDR2: SGHRS, YFSETQ. The CDR3 region is CASSLVRVGDLGHNEQFF. For the CDR3, the DNA is TGCGCCAGCAGCTTGGTCAGGGTGGGCGACCTTGGGCACAATGAGCAGTTCTTC.

V gene TRBV6-6 combines with J gene TRBJ2-5; no clear D. V lost 3 bases and J lost 1, with 3 bases in between. The CDR3 spans 12 residues. The germline CDR1 and CDR2 sequences are MNHNY and SVGAGI (reference sequence). Written as DNA, the CDR3 is TGTGCCAGCAGTTATGGCCAAGAGACCCAGTACTTC. Its translation is CASSYGQETQYF.